The T cell receptor beta chain under discussion was sequenced for a study of blood T cells in healthy people across ages. Findings and limits, study-wide: A roughly linear age-dependent decrease characterized TCR beta diversity per million T cells. Using unsorted PBMCs precluded a conclusive naive versus antigen-experienced comparison. Diversity of TCR beta correlated strongly with naive T cell percentage.

Investigators took about 9.4 milliliters of peripheral blood from every donor. Trimming took 0 bases from V and 2 from J; bases not matched to a gene: 6. From germline, CDR1 is LGHNA and CDR2 YSLEER. The CDR3 is 16 amino acids. A second PCR of roughly 7 to 11 cycles used a sample-barcoded 5' primer and a J-beta primer mix. TCRdb called the 5' RACE reads again in MiXCR, with one record for every CDR3 protein. This sample has 600,000 to 850,000 distinct CDR3 sequences, with roughly 41% found just once. This clonotype was counted a few times. Its target is not known. The V gene is TRBV4-3, the J gene TRBJ2-7; 8 nucleotides agree with TRBD2. This clonotype originated in a woman aged 55-70 years in good health. The sample was blood. As DNA, the CDR3 is TGCGCCAGCAGCCAAGACCATCAGCGGGAGACCTACGAGCAGTACTTC. Translating it yields CASSQDHQRETYEQYF.